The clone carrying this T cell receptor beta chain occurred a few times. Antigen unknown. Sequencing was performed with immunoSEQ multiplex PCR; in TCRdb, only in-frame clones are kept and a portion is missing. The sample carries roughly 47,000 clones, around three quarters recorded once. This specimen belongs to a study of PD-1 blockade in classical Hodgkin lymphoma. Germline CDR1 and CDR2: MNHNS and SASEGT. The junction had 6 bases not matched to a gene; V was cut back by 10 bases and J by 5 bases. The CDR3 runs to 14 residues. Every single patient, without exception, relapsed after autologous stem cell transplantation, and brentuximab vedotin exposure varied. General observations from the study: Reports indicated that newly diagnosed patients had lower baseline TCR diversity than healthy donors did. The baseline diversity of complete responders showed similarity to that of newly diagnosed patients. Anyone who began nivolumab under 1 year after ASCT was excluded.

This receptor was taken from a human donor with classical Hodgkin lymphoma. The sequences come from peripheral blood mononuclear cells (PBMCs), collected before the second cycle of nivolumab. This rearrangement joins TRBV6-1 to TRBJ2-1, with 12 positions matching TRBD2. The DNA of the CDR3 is TGTGCCACCACCCGACTAGCGGGGGACAATGAGCAGTTCTTC. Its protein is CATTRLAGDNEQFF.